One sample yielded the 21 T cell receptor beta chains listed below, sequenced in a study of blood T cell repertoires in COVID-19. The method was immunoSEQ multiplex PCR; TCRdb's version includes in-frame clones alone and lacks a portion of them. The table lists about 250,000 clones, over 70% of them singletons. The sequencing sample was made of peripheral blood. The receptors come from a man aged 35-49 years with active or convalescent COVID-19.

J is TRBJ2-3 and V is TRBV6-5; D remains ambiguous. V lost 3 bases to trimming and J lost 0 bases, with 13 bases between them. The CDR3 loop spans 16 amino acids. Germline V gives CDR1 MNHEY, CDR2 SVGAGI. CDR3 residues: CASSYSMTPSTDTQYF. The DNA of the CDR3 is TGTGCCAGCAGTTATTCCATGACACCTAGCACAGATACGCAGTATTTT.

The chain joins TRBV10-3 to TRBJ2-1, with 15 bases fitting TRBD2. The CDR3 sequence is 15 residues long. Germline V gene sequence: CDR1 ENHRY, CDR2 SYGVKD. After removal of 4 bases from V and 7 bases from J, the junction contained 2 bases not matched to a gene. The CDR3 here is CAISGTSGGANEQFF. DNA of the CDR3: TGTGCCATCAGTGGGACTAGCGGGGGGGCGAATGAGCAGTTCTTC.

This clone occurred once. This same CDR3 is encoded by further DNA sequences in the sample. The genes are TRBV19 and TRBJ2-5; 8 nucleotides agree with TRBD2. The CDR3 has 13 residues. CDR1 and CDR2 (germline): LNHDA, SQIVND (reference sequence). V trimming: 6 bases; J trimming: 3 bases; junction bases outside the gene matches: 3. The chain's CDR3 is CASRRAGEETQYF. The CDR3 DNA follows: TGTGCCAGTAGGCGAGCGGGAGAAGAGACCCAGTACTTC. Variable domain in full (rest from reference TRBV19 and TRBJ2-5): DGGITQSPKYLFRKEGQNVTLSCEQNLNHDAMYWYRQDPGQGLRLIYYSQIVNDFQKGDIAEGYSVSREKKESFPLTVTSAQKNPTAFYLCASRRAGEETQYFGPGTRLLVL.

This chain's CDR3 is CAWSPAGGFYEQYF. The DNA for the CDR3 is TGTGCCTGGAGTCCGGCAGGGGGCTTCTACGAGCAGTACTTC. The chain couples TRBV30 to TRBJ2-7; 8 nucleotides agree with TRBD1. This CDR3 region has 14 residues. V shed 2 bases, J shed 3 bases, and the junction held 6 bases outside the gene matches. Germline CDR1 reads GTSNPN; CDR2 reads SVGIG (reference sequence).

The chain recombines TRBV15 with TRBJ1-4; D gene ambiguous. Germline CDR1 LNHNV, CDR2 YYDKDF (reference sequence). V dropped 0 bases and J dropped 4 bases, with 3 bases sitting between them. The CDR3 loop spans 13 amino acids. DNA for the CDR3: TGTGCCACCAGCAGAGACCATAATGAAAAACTGTTTTTT. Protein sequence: CATSRDHNEKLFF.

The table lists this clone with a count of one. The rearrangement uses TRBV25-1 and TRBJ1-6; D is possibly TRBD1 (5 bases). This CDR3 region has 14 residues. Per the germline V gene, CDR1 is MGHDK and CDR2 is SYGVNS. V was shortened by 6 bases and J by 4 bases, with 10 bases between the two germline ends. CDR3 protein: CASSAGGYNSPLHF. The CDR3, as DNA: TGTGCCAGCAGCGCCGGGGGATATAATTCACCCCTCCACTTT.

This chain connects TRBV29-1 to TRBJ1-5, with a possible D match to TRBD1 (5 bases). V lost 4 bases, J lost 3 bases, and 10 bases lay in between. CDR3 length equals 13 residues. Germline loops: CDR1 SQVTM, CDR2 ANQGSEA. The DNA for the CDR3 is TGCAGCGTTGTTACGGGGGTCAATCAGCCCCAGCATTTT. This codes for CSVVTGVNQPQHF.

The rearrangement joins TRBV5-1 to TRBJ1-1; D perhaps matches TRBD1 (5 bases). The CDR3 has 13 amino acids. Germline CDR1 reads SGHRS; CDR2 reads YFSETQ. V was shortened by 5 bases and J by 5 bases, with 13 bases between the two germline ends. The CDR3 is CASRHGDRTEAFF. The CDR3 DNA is TGCGCCAGCAGGCATGGCGACAGAACTGAAGCTTTCTTT.

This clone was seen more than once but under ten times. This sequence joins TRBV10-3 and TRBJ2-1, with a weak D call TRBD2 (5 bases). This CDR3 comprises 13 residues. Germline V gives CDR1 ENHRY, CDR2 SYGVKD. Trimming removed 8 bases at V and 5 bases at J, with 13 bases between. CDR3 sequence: CAIEGRLDNEQFF. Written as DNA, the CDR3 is TGTGCCATCGAGGGCAGACTCGACAATGAGCAGTTCTTC.

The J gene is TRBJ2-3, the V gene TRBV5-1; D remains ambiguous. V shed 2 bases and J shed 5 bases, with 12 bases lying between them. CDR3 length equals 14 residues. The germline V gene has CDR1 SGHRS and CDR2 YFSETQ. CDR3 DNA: TGCGCCAGCAGCTTCGGTCCTACTGGAGATACGCAGTATTTT. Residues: CASSFGPTGDTQYF.

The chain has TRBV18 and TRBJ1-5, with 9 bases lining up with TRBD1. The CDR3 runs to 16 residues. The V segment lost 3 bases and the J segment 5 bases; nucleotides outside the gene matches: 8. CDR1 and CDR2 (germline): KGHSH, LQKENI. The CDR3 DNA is TGTGCCAGCTCACCCGTTGGAACAGGGGGCGATCAGCCCCAGCATTTT. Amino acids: CASSPVGTGGDQPQHF.

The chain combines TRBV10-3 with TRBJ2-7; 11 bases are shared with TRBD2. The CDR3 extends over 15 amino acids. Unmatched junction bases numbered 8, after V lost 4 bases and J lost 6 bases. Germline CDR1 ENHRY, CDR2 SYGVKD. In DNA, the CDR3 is TGTGCCATCAGTGGTGGTAGCGGGAGGGGGGGCGAGCAGTACTTC. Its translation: CAISGGSGRGGEQYF.

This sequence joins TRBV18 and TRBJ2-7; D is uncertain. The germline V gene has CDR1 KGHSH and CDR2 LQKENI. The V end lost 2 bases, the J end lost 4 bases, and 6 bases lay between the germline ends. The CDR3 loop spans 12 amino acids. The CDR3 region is CASSPDRYEQYF. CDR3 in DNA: TGTGCCAGCTCACCAGATAGATACGAGCAGTACTTC.

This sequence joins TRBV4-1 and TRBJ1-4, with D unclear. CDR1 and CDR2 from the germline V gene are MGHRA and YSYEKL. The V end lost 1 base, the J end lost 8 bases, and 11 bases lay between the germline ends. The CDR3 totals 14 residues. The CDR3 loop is CASSQAGFGEKLFF. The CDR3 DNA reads TGCGCCAGCAGCCAAGCGGGGTTTGGCGAAAAACTGTTTTTT.

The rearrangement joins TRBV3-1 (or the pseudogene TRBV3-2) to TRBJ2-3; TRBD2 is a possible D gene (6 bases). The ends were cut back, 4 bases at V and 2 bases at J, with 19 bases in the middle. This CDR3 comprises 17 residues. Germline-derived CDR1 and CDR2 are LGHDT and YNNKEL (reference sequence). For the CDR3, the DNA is TGTGCCAGCAGCCCCCCTAGCGCTCAACCGACCACAGATACGCAGTATTTT. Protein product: CASSPPSAQPTTDTQYF.

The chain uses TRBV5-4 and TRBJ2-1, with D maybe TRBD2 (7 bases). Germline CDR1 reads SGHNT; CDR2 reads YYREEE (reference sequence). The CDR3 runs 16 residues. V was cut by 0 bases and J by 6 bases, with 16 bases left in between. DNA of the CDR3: TGTGCCAGCAGCTTGGTAGGCGGGGGCGTCGCCAATGAGCAGTTCTTC. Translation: CASSLVGGGVANEQFF.

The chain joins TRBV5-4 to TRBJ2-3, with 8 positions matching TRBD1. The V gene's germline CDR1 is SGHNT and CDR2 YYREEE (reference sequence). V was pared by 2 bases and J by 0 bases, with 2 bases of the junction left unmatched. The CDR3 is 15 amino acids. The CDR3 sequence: CASSFGQGSTDTQYF. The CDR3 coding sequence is TGTGCCAGCAGCTTCGGACAGGGAAGCACAGATACGCAGTATTTT.

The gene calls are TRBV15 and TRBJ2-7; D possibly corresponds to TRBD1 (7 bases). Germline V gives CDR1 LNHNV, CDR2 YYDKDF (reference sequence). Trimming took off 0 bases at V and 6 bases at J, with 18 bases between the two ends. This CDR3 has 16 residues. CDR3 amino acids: CATSRDIRGSTSEQYF. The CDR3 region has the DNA TGTGCCACCAGCAGAGATATCAGGGGGTCGACTAGCGAGCAGTACTTC. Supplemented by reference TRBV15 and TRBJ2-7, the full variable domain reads DAMVIQNPRYQVTQFGKPVTLSCSQTLNHNVMYWYQQKSSQAPKLLFHYYDKDFNNEADTPDNFQSRRPNTSFCFLDIRSPGLGDTAMYLCATSRDIRGSTSEQYFGPGTRLTVT.

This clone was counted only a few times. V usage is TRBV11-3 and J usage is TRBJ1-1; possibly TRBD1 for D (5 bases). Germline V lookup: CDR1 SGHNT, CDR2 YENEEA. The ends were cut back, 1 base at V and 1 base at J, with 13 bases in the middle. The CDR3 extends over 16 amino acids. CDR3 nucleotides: TGTGCCAGCAGCTTAGTCGTTGGGGCAGCGAACACTGAAGCTTTCTTT. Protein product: CASSLVVGAANTEAFF.

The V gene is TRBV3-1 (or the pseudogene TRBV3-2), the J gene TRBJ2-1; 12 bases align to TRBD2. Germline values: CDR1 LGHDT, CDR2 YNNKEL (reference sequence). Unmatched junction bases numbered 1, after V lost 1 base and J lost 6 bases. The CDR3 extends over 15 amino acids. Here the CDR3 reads CASSQASGRANEQFF. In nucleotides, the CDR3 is TGTGCCAGCAGCCAAGCTAGCGGGAGGGCCAATGAGCAGTTCTTC.

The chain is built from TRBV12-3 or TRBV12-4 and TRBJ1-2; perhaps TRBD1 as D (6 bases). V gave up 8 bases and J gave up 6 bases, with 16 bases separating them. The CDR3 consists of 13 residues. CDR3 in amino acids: CASVQEGVDGYTF. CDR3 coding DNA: TGTGCCAGCGTACAAGAGGGGGTCGATGGCTACACCTTC.